This is a list of T cell receptor beta chains from one sample in a study of identical twins. TCRdb reanalysed the 5' RACE reads using MiXCR and keeps one entry per CDR3 protein. The data hold 1.5 million to 2 million distinct CDR3 sequences, with less than 35% observed a single time. What was sequenced was cord blood. These receptors all stem from a newborn girl in good health. Both conserved end residues are part of each CDR3. A D gene is named only where the DNA matches it firmly. Size is omitted from some rows. Given values are once, few, many or a class for expanded clones.

J gene	D gene	CDR3 length	clone size	V gene	CDR3 protein	CDR3 DNA
TRBJ2-1	NA	11	NA	TRBV5-6	CASSKLREQFF	TGTGCCAGCAGCAAACTTCGGGAGCAGTTCTTC
TRBJ1-2	NA	13	few	TRBV6-1	CASILTSNYGYTF	TGTGCCAGCATCCTTACTTCTAACTATGGCTACACCTTC
TRBJ2-7	TRBD1	15	NA	TRBV29-1	CSVDKQGNIPYEQYF	TGCAGCGTTGATAAACAGGGGAACATCCCCTACGAGCAGTACTTC
TRBJ2-5	TRBD2	16	NA	TRBV14	CASSQVGSGANNEQYF	TGTGCCAGCAGCCAAGTAGGTAGCGGGGCCAACAATGAGCAGTACTTC
TRBJ2-5	NA	18	few	TRBV4-1	CASSQSGGVFFKGETQYF	TGCGCCAGCAGCCAATCGGGCGGGGTGTTTTTTAAGGGAGAGACCCAGTACTTC
TRBJ2-5	NA	15	many	TRBV25-1	CASSESSRAGETQYF	TGTGCCAGCAGTGAATCTTCCCGAGCGGGAGAGACCCAGTACTTC
TRBJ1-4	NA	12	NA	TRBV29-1	CSQDSSNEKLFF	TGCAGCCAGGACAGTTCTAATGAAAAACTGTTTTTT
TRBJ2-7	NA	12	NA	TRBV28	CASSLQGFEQYF	TGTGCCAGCAGCCTGCAGGGGTTCGAGCAGTACTTC
TRBJ2-3	NA	12	NA	TRBV5-1	CASILVGDTQYF	TGCGCCAGCATCTTGGTAGGAGATACGCAGTATTTT
TRBJ1-4	NA	15	NA	TRBV6-5	CASSYSGLRGEKLFF	TGTGCCAGCAGTTACTCGGGCTTAAGGGGGGAAAAACTGTTTTTT
TRBJ2-7	TRBD1	14	NA	TRBV27	CASRAGTGGLEQYF	TGTGCCAGCAGAGCCGGGACAGGGGGTCTCGAGCAGTACTTC
TRBJ1-2	TRBD1	16	NA	TRBV5-1	CASSTGQGPWEYGYTF	TGCGCCAGCAGCACCGGACAGGGCCCCTGGGAATATGGCTACACCTTC
TRBJ2-7	TRBD2	17	few	TRBV20-1	CSASLEGLAGGIYEQYF	TGCAGTGCTAGTCTAGAGGGACTAGCGGGAGGGATTTACGAGCAGTACTTC
TRBJ1-3	TRBD1	15	NA	TRBV5-1	CASSSGTGTGNTIYF	TGCGCCAGCAGCTCCGGGACAGGGACTGGAAACACCATATATTTT
TRBJ1-2	NA	14	NA	TRBV6-6	CASRQDTLLYGHTF	TGTGCCAGCAGACAGGACACCTTACTCTATGGCCACACCTTC
TRBJ2-5	NA	14	many	TRBV11-3	CASSLSGPQETQYF	TGTGCCAGCAGCTTATCAGGCCCTCAAGAGACCCAGTACTTC
TRBJ1-2	TRBD1	14	few	TRBV7-2	CASSLRQGSSGYTF	TGTGCCAGCAGCCTCCGACAGGGGAGTAGTGGCTACACCTTC
TRBJ1-2	NA	13	NA	TRBV6-5	CASSRLGGYGYTF	TGTGCCAGCAGTCGCCTTGGAGGCTATGGCTACACCTTC
TRBJ1-1	NA	15	NA	TRBV5-1	CASSLSALMNTEAFF	TGCGCCAGCAGCTTGTCCGCTTTAATGAACACTGAAGCTTTCTTT
TRBJ2-1	NA	13	many	TRBV15	CATSKGANNEQFF	TGTGCCACCAGCAAGGGAGCCAACAATGAGCAGTTCTTC
TRBJ2-1	TRBD2	16	NA	TRBV7-6	CASSARGSPTYNEQFF	TGTGCCAGCAGCGCACGCGGGAGTCCAACCTACAATGAGCAGTTCTTC
TRBJ2-7	NA	15	once	TRBV6-2/TRBV6-3	CASSYSGADSYEQYF	TGTGCCAGCAGTTACTCGGGGGCAGACTCCTACGAGCAGTACTTC
TRBJ2-3	TRBD2	16	few	TRBV20-1	CSATGTSGRALDTQYF	TGCAGTGCAACCGGGACTAGCGGGAGGGCCCTAGATACGCAGTATTTT
TRBJ2-5	NA	15	NA	TRBV21-1	CASHHGGLVNETQYF	TGTGCCAGCCATCATGGGGGCCTAGTAAATGAGACCCAGTACTTC
TRBJ2-7	TRBD2	17	few	TRBV3-1	CASSRRPASGRSYEQYF	TGTGCCAGCAGCCGCCGGCCTGCTAGCGGGAGGTCCTACGAGCAGTACTTC
TRBJ2-7	NA	13	NA	TRBV12-3/TRBV12-4	CASRASTGYEQYF	TGTGCCAGCAGGGCCTCGACAGGCTACGAGCAGTACTTC
TRBJ1-6	TRBD1	16	NA	TRBV5-5	CASSLIAGTGNSPLHF	TGTGCCAGCAGCTTGATTGCCGGGACAGGAAATTCACCCCTCCACTTT
TRBJ2-7	TRBD1	15	NA	TRBV20-1	CSASSRTGGWGEQYF	TGCAGTGCTAGTTCCAGGACAGGCGGCTGGGGTGAGCAGTACTTC